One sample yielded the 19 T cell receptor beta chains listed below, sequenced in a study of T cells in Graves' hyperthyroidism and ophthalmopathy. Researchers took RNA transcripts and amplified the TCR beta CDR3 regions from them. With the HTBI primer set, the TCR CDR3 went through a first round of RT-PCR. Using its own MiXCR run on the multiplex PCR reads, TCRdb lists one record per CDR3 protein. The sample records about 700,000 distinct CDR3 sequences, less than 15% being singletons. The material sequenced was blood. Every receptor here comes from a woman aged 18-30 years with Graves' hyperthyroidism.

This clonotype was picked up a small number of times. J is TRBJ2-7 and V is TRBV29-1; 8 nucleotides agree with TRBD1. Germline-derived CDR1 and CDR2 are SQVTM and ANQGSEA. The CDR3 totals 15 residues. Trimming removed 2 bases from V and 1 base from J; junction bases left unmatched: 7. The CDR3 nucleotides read TGCAGCGTTGAATTACCGGGACAGGTATCCTACGAGCAGTACTTC. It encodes CSVELPGQVSYEQYF.

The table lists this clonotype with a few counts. CDR3 coding DNA: TGCGCCAGCAGCCAGCAACCCCAGACCCAGTACTTC. Translation: CASSQQPQTQYF. V and J are TRBV4-1 and TRBJ2-5; D is undetermined. The germline V and J ends were trimmed by 3 bases and 6 bases, with 8 bases remaining between them. This CDR3 has 12 residues. Germline V lookup: CDR1 MGHRA, CDR2 YSYEKL.

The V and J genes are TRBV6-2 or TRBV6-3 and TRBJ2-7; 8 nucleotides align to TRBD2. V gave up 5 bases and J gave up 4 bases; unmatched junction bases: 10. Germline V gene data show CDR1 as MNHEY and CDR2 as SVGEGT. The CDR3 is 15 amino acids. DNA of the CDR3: TGTGCCAGCAGTGTGAGCGGGAGCAGATATTACGAGCAGTACTTC. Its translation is CASSVSGSRYYEQYF.

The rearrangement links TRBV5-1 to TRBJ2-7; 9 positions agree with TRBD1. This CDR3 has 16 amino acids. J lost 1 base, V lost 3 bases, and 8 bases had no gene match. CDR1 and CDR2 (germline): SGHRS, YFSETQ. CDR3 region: CASSSTGGLISYEQYF. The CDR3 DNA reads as TGCGCCAGCAGCTCGACAGGGGGGTTAATATCCTACGAGCAGTACTTC.

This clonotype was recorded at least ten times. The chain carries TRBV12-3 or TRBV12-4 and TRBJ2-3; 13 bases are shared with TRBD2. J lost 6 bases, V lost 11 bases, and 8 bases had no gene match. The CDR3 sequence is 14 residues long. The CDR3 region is CACRTSGSADTQYF. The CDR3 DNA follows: TGTGCCTGCCGGACTAGCGGGAGTGCTGATACGCAGTATTTT.

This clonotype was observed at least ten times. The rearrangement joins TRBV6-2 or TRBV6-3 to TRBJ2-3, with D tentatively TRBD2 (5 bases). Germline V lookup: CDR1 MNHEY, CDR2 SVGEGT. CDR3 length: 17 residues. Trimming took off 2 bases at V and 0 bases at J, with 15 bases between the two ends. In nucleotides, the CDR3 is TGTGCCAGCAGTTACACCCCCGGGGTTGCTAGCACAGATACGCAGTATTTT. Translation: CASSYTPGVASTDTQYF.

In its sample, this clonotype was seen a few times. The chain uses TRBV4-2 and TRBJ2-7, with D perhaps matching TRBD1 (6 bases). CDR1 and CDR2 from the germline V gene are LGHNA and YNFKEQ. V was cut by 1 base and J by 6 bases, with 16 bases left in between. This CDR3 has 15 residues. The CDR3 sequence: CASSQGPTGYSEQYF. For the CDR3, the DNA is TGTGCCAGCAGCCAAGGACCCACAGGGTATTCCGAGCAGTACTTC.

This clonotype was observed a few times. The DNA for the CDR3 is TGCGCCAGCAAACTTACACCGACAGGGGAGCAGTTCTTC. This sequence encodes CASKLTPTGEQFF. The V call is TRBV5-1, the J call TRBJ2-1, with 7 bases aligning to TRBD1. The length of the CDR3 is 13 residues. Trimming at V came to 6 bases and at J to 10 bases, leaving 10 bases not matched to a gene. Germline V gene lookup returns CDR1 SGHRS and CDR2 YFSETQ.

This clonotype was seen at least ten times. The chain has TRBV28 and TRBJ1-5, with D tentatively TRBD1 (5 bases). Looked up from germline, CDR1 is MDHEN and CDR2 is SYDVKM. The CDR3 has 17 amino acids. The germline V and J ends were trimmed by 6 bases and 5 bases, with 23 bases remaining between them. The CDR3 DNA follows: TGTGCCAGCAGCCGACTCCATTTTGGGGACCCGTATCAGCCCCAGCATTTT. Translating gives CASSRLHFGDPYQPQHF.

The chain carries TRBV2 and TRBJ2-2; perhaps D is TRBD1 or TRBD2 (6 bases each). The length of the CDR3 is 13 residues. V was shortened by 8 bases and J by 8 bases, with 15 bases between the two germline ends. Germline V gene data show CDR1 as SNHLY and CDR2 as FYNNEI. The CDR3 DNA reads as TGTGCCAGCCGGGGGCGCGGAATAGGGGAGCTGTTTTTT. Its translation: CASRGRGIGELFF.

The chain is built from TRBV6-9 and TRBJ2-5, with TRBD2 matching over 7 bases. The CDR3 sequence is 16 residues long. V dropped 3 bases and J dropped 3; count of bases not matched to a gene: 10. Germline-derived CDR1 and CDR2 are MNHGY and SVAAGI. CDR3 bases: TGTGCCAGCAGTTACGAGCCCTACCGGGGGGAAGAGACCCAGTACTTC. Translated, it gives CASSYEPYRGEETQYF.

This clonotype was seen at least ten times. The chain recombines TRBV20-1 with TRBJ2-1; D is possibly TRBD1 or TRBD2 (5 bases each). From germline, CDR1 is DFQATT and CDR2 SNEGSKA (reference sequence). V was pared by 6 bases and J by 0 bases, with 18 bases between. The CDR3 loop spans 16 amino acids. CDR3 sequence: CSALAGTASSYNEQFF. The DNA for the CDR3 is TGCAGTGCCTTAGCCGGGACCGCGAGCTCCTACAATGAGCAGTTCTTC.

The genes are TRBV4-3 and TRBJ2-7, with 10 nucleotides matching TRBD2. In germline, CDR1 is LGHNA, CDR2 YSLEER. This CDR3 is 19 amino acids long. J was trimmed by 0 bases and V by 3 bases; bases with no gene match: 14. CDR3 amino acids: CASSQGFTSGTVSSYEQYF. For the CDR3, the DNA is TGCGCCAGCAGCCAGGGGTTTACTAGCGGGACGGTTAGCTCCTACGAGCAGTACTTC.

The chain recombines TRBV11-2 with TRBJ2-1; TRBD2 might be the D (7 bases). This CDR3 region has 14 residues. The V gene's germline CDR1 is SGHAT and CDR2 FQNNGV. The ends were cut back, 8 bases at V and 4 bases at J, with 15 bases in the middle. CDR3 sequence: CASLVGGGYNEQFF. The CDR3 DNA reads TGTGCCAGCCTAGTAGGGGGGGGTTACAATGAGCAGTTCTTC.

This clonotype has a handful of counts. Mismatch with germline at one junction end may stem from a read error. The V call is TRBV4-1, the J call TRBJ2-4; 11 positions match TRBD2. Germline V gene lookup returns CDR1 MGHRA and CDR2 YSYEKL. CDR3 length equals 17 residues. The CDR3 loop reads CASSRPGTSGAKSIQYF. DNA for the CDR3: TGCGCCAGCAGCCGGCCTGGGACTAGCGGTGCCAAAAGCATTCAGTACTTC.

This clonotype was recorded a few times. In nucleotides, the CDR3 is TGCAGTGCTAGACCCCTTGGCGCTGAAGCTTTCTTT. As protein: CSARPLGAEAFF. V and J are TRBV20-1 and TRBJ1-1; D is unresolved. Trimming removed 2 bases from V and 6 bases from J, with 10 bases in between. CDR3 length equals 12 residues. Germline assignment: CDR1 DFQATT and CDR2 SNEGSKA (reference sequence).

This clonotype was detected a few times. In DNA form, the CDR3 reads TGTGCCAGCAGTTTAGTAGGGCGGACTACCGGGGAGCTGTTTTTT. Translating it yields CASSLVGRTTGELFF. The chain couples TRBV28 to TRBJ2-2, with D possibly matching TRBD2 (5 bases). Per germline, CDR1 MDHEN and CDR2 SYDVKM. With 2 bases removed from V and 5 bases from J, the gap between germline ends came to 12 bases. The CDR3 runs 15 residues.

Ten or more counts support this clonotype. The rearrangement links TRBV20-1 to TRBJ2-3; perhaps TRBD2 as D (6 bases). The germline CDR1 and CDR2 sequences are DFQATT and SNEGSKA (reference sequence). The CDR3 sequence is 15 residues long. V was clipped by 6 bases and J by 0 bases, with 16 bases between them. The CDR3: CSASEEGISTDTQYF. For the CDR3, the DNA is TGCAGTGCCTCTGAGGAGGGAATTAGCACAGATACGCAGTATTTT.

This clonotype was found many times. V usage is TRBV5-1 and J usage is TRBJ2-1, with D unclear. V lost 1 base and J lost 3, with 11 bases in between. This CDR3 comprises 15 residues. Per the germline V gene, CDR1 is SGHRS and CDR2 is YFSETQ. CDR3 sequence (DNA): TGCGCCAGCAGCTTGAACAGCCTCGACTACAATGAGCAGTTCTTC. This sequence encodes CASSLNSLDYNEQFF. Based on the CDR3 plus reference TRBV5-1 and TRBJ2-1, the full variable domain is KAGVTQTPRYLIKTRGQQVTLSCSPISGHRSVSWYQQTPGQGLQFLFEYFSETQRNKGNFPGRFSGRQFSNSRSEMNVSTLELGDSALYLCASSLNSLDYNEQFFGPGTRLTVL.